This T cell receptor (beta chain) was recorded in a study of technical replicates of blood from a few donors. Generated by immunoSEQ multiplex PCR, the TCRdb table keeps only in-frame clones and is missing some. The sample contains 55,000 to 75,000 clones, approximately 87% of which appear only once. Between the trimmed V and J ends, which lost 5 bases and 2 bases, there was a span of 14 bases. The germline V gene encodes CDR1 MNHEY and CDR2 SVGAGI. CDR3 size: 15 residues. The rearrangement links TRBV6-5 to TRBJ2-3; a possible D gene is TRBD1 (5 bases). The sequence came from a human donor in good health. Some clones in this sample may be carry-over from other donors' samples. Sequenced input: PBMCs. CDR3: CASSVGRLYTDTQYF. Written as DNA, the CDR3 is TGTGCCAGCAGTGTGGGGCGGTTGTACACAGATACGCAGTATTTT.